The clone carrying this T cell receptor (beta chain) came up many times. Antigen specificity is unknown. At one boundary the junction diverges from the germline segment, which might be a read error. cDNA libraries of TCR beta carried unique molecular identifiers. MiXCR was run by TCRdb on the PCR reads, yielding one entry per CDR3 protein. The sample carries about 540,000 distinct CDR3 sequences, less than 40% recorded once. The sample originates from a study of post-analysis software for immune sequencing data. Looking at the study overall: Relapsing-remitting, secondary progressive and progressive-relapsing forms of multiple sclerosis all featured among disease courses.

General study results and limits: Normalized Chao1 diversity in multiple sclerosis patients fell significantly below that of controls.

The TCR was taken from a girl aged 2-17 years with multiple sclerosis. Input material: blood.

CDR3 residues: CASSLTGASYEQYF. In nucleotides, the CDR3 is TGTGCCAGCAGCTTAACCGGGGCTTCCTACGAGCAGTACTTC. J is TRBJ2-7 and V is TRBV5-1; perhaps D is TRBD1 or TRBD2 (5 bases each). This CDR3 is 14 amino acids long. Germline CDR1 is SGHRS and CDR2 is YFSETQ.